Below are 16 T cell receptor beta chains sequenced from a single sample in a study of ipilimumab plus nivolumab after autologous stem cell transplantation. Assay used: immunoSEQ multiplex PCR; TCRdb lists only in-frame clones, some missing. The sample has about 4,800 clones, about 70% seen once. The sample consisted of PBMCs, taken in a trial of ipilimumab plus nivolumab as post-transplant consolidation. These TCRs come from a male donor with multiple myeloma.

The V and J genes are TRBV7-8 and TRBJ2-2; D call uncertain. Trimming cost V 4 bases and J 4 bases, with 16 bases left between them. Germline CDR1 reads SGHVS; CDR2 reads FQNEAQ. This CDR3 is built from 16 residues. CDR3 region: CASSSPLNVLTGELFF. The CDR3 nucleotides are TGTGCCAGCAGCTCCCCCCTTAATGTCCTCACCGGGGAGCTGTTTTTT.

The chain recombines TRBV5-1 with TRBJ2-5; 9 bases agree with TRBD1. Per the germline V gene, CDR1 is SGHRS and CDR2 is YFSETQ. CDR3 length: 16 amino acids. Trimming at V came to 4 bases and at J to 2 bases, leaving 9 bases not matched to a gene. CDR3 protein: CASSSWDRVRQETQYF. For the CDR3, the DNA is TGCGCCAGCAGCAGCTGGGACAGGGTACGGCAAGAGACCCAGTACTTC.

This clone was detected a few times. V and J are TRBV5-6 and TRBJ2-5, with 7 bases identical to TRBD1. V trimming: 4 bases; J trimming: 7 bases; junction bases outside the gene matches: 7. Looked up from germline, CDR1 is SGHDT and CDR2 is YYEEEE. The CDR3 loop spans 13 amino acids. The CDR3 here is CASSLRQGTTQYF. The CDR3, as DNA: TGTGCCAGCAGCCTCCGACAGGGTACGACCCAGTACTTC.

This clone was counted between two and nine times. This sequence joins TRBV7-3 and TRBJ1-6, with D possibly being TRBD1 (5 bases). The CDR3 covers 14 residues. V lost 8 bases and J 6 bases, leaving 14 bases between the germline ends. CDR1 SGHTA and CDR2 FQGTGA come from the germline V gene. CDR3 protein: CASARGLGNSPLHF. In nucleotides, the CDR3 is TGTGCCAGCGCAAGGGGCCTGGGTAATTCACCCCTCCACTTT.

As concerns this clone: A junction boundary mismatches the germline segment, possibly from a read error. The chain has TRBV7-7 and TRBJ2-2; D remains unclear. Germline CDR1 is SSHAT and CDR2 is FNYEAQ (reference sequence). The CDR3 runs to 15 residues. The CDR3 sequence: CASSLYSPGTGELFF. The CDR3 DNA reads as TGTGCTAGCAGCTTATACAGCCCTGGCACCGGGGAGCTGTTTTTT.

Only a few counts were recorded for this clone. The rearrangement joins TRBV19 to TRBJ2-5; D unresolved. Germline CDR1 LNHDA, CDR2 SQIVND (reference sequence). Trimming cost V 2 bases and J 7 bases, with 8 bases left between them. This CDR3 has 12 residues. CDR3 in DNA: TGTGCCAGTAGTATACCGGACCGGACCCAGTACTTC. Its protein product is CASSIPDRTQYF.

J is TRBJ1-3 and V is TRBV7-8; 7 bases line up with TRBD1. In germline, CDR1 is SGHVS, CDR2 FQNEAQ. This CDR3 is 15 amino acids long. J gave up 5 bases and V 3 bases, and 7 bases lay outside the gene matches. The chain's CDR3 is CASSFEGANRNTIYF. CDR3 nucleotide sequence: TGTGCCAGCAGCTTCGAGGGGGCGAATAGAAACACCATATATTTT.

This clone appeared a few times. The genes are TRBV19 and TRBJ1-2, with TRBD1 as a possible D gene (6 bases). V dropped 1 base and J dropped 5 bases, with 20 bases sitting between them. CDR1 is LNHDA and CDR2 is SQIVND in the germline V gene (reference sequence). This CDR3 is 17 amino acids long. The CDR3 sequence: CASSIVGGGTDTYGYTF. For the CDR3, the DNA is TGTGCCAGTAGTATAGTCGGGGGGGGCACGGACACTTATGGCTACACCTTC.

By share of the sample, this clone is medium-sized (0.01 to 0.1%). Other DNA sequences in this sample translate to the same CDR3. The gene calls are TRBV9 and TRBJ1-1; 8 positions match TRBD1. The CDR3 runs 15 residues. Germline values: CDR1 SGDLS, CDR2 YYNGEE. Germline trimming cut 4 bases from V and 1 base from J; bases unmatched to any gene: 6. The CDR3 nucleotides read TGTGCCAGCAGCTCACCCGGGACAGGGAACACTGAAGCTTTCTTT. It encodes CASSSPGTGNTEAFF.

The J gene is TRBJ1-2, the V gene TRBV11-2; D gene ambiguous. The CDR3 covers 15 residues. Germline CDR1 and CDR2: SGHAT and FQNNGV. The germline V and J ends were trimmed by 5 bases and 5 bases, with 18 bases remaining between them. This CDR3 is CASSALGPGGYGYTF. DNA for the CDR3: TGTGCCAGCAGCGCACTGGGCCCCGGAGGGTATGGCTACACCTTC. Looking up the rest from reference TRBV11-2 and TRBJ1-2 gives the full variable domain: EAGVAQSPRYKIIEKRQSVAFWCNPISGHATLYWYQQILGQGPKLLIQFQNNGVVDDSQLPKDRFSAERLKGVDSTLKIQPAKLEDSAVYLCASSALGPGGYGYTFGSGTRLTVV.

A note on this clone: With a far larger clone one base away, a read error is the likely cause. The same CDR3 arises from other DNA sequences in this sample as well. V is TRBV4-2 and J is TRBJ1-3, with 8 bases identical to TRBD1. This CDR3 is built from 15 residues. Germline lookup yields CDR1 LGHNA and CDR2 YNFKEQ. The V segment lost 4 bases and the J segment 4 bases; nucleotides outside the gene matches: 6. The CDR3 DNA sequence: TGTGCCAGCAGCCGCGGACAGGGATACGGAAACACCATATATTTT. Protein product: CASSRGQGYGNTIYF.

The chain couples TRBV6-1 to TRBJ2-7; TRBD1 matches 12 bases. Per the germline V gene, CDR1 is MNHNS and CDR2 is SASEGT. The CDR3 consists of 15 residues. V was pared by 1 base and J by 5 bases, with 3 bases of the junction left unmatched. The CDR3 spells CASSEEGQGADEQYF. In DNA, the CDR3 is TGTGCCAGCAGTGAAGAGGGACAGGGGGCCGACGAGCAGTACTTC.

The table lists this clone with a few counts. The likely explanation is a read error, given a far larger clone one base away. Other DNA variants within this sample encode the same CDR3. The chain uses TRBV5-6 and TRBJ1-2, with D tentatively TRBD1 (6 bases). Per the germline V gene, CDR1 is SGHDT and CDR2 is YYEEEE. The CDR3 has 13 residues. Between the trimmed V and J ends, which lost 1 base and 3 bases, there was a span of 7 bases. The CDR3 is CASSLRGYYGYTF. DNA for the CDR3: TGTGCCAGCAGCTTGAGGGGGTACTATGGCTACACCTTC.

This chain uses TRBV18 with TRBJ2-2; 8 bases agree with TRBD1. Germline V CDR1 and CDR2: KGHSH, LQKENI. The CDR3 is 16 residues long. V lost 3 bases to trimming and J lost 1 base; unmatched junction nucleotides: 4. In DNA form, the CDR3 reads TGTGCCAGCTCACCGATAGGACAGGGGAACACCGGGGAGCTGTTTTTT. Translated: CASSPIGQGNTGELFF.

As to this clone: A far larger clone is one base from this, pointing to a likely read error. This same CDR3 is encoded by further DNA sequences in the sample. In DNA, the CDR3 is TGTGCCAGCAGCTTAGGCCCTAATCAGCCCCAGCATTTT. It translates to CASSLGPNQPQHF. The chain joins TRBV7-2 to TRBJ1-5, with no clear D. Germline CDR1 reads SGHTA; CDR2 reads FQGNSA. The CDR3 has 13 residues. V lost 1 base to trimming and J lost 4 bases, with 5 bases between them.

This clone appeared a single time. Germline is not matched at one junction end, which may reflect a read error. The chain recombines TRBV7-7 with TRBJ2-5; 14 bases are a match to TRBD2. Germline CDR1 and CDR2: SSHAT and FNYEAQ (reference sequence). This CDR3 has 17 residues. The CDR3 bases are TGTGCTAGCAGCTTGGGGGGACTAGCGGGAGTTGGGGAGACCCAGTACTTC. Translation gives CASSLGGLAGVGETQYF.